This T cell receptor (beta chain) was retrieved from a study of blood T cell repertoires in COVID-19. This CDR3 region has 19 residues. Assay used: immunoSEQ multiplex PCR; TCRdb lists only in-frame clones, some missing. Of roughly 140,000 clones listed, around nine tenths are singletons. The chain employs TRBV12-1 and TRBJ2-2; TRBD1 is the table's D call, not checked against the DNA. TRBV12-1 has pseudogene status. The source material was peripheral blood. The origin of this receptor is a human donor in a cohort sampled during active COVID-19. CDR3: CASSGRWDSKPTNTGELFF. The CDR3 nucleotides read TGTGCCAGCAGCGGGCGATGGGACAGTAAGCCTACGAACACCGGGGAGCTGTTTTTT.